The sequence of this T cell receptor (beta chain) was determined in a study of T cell clones after liver transplantation. At the level of the study: Post-transplant blood was tracked for graft-donor-reactive T cell clones identified in a pre-transplant mixed lymphocyte reaction. Three of eight recipients were HCV-positive; others had non-autoimmune, non-viral indications. Study results and caveats: Low donor cell numbers restricted donor-reactive repertoire measurement in two subjects.

In germline, CDR1 is LNHDA, CDR2 SQIVND (reference sequence). The length of the CDR3 is 14 residues. V lost 3 bases, J lost 5 bases, and 11 bases lay in between. On this clone: The antigen is undetermined.

Thawed unstimulated PBMCs were FACS-sorted by CD3, CD4 and CD8 into two populations. The protocol was immunoSEQ multiplex PCR, while the TCRdb copy is restricted to in-frame clones and leaves out a portion. The repertoire holds 20,000 or so clones, 90% to 95% seen once, with 25% in the top ten. The TCR comes from a human patient who received a liver transplant. Some of these T cells may belong to the graft donor. The sequenced sample was CD8+ T cells from blood, obtained nearly 26 months after liver transplant. This rearrangement joins TRBV19 to TRBJ2-1, with D perhaps TRBD2 (6 bases). The DNA for the CDR3 is TGTGCCAGTAGTATGCGGACTACCAACAATGAGCAGTTCTTC. Protein product: CASSMRTTNNEQFF.